The T cell receptor beta chain described here comes from a study of tumor-infiltrating lymphocytes in primary liver carcinoma (dated by TCRdb to 2016 to 2017). A note on the overall study: Roughly five patients with histopathologically diagnosed primary liver carcinoma underwent surgical resection in China between late 2015 and March 2016. Of the five patients, three men and two women aged 30 to 69 years, four had hepatocellular carcinoma and one had combined HCC and intrahepatic cholangiocarcinoma. The five patients had tumors of stage T1-T3 N0M0, with maximum diameters ranging from 4.2 to 10 cm. Each sample produced about 3.65 to 7.5 million productive TCRbeta reads, and read depth showed no significant difference between tissue types. For each liver tumor, the study sampled five regions along with adjacent normal tissue and blood, and applied TCRbeta repertoire sequencing, expression microarrays and whole-exome sequencing. TCRbeta repertoire sequencing covered roughly 35 specimens from 5 patients: approximately 25 tumor regions, 5 adjacent noncancerous liver tissues and 5 peripheral blood samples. Repertoires from technical replicates were highly reproducible, with mean shared-clone rates near 0.89 and correlation coefficients above 0.95. The study at large found these results: Repertoire overlap was found to be higher between tumor regions (mean around 35%) than between tumor-adjacent (about 17%) or tumor-blood (around 15%) pairs, consistent with antigen-driven expansion. Only a few patients were included in the study, and the authors note that the findings should be validated in a larger study. Because sequencing covered only the TCR beta chain and unpaired alpha chains were not captured, true repertoire diversity is likely underestimated. Compared with blood, tumors had a significantly larger share of the repertoire taken up by the top 250 clones (p = 0.039). Since the samples were bulk and unsorted, there was no way to compare CD4+ and CD8+ T cell repertoires.

With regard to this clonotype: The clone's antigen remains unknown. One base away lies a much larger clone, so this may be a sequencing read error.

The CDR3 has 12 amino acids, counting the end cysteine and phenylalanine. Only CDR3 DNA is held: 36 bases, read in frame from base 1. The germline V gene supplies CDR1 MNHEY and CDR2 SVGAGI. TRIzol reagent was used to extract blood RNA from unsorted whole blood, while the DNeasy Blood & Tissue kit provided the germline DNA. At the time of sampling, the patients had chronic HBV infection and had not received any treatment. Around 3.6 milliliters of peripheral blood were collected into K2EDTA tubes before surgery. Starting from roughly 500 ng total RNA, TCRbeta-specific cDNA was produced by reverse transcription with a constant-region primer and ProtoScript II reverse transcriptase. The TCRbeta libraries were prepared through three rounds of nested multiplex PCR following a slightly modified ARM-PCR procedure. Each of the first two PCR rounds ran for around 10 cycles using multiplex TRBV1-TRBV30 forward primers together with a Cbeta reverse primer. A final 25-cycle PCR with Deep VentR polymerase added sample barcodes and Illumina adapters. Before sequencing, amplicons between 200 and 500 bp were purified from gel using a QIAquick gel extraction kit. TCRbeta amplicons were sequenced on an Illumina HiSeq 2500 with 250-bp paired-end reads. The original methods were these. Trimmomatic v0.33 was used to quality-trim the reads, and FLASH v1.2.11 was used to merge paired reads so that full CDR3 sequences could be recovered. V, D and J germline segments were assigned to the rearranged TCRbeta sequences using MiGEC v1.2.1b. Clonotype statistics, along with Shannon-Wiener diversity indices, were calculated using VDJtools v1.0.0. To cut down on sampling bias, every analysis after diversity analysis relied on just the 250 most abundant clonotypes from each sample. The raw public reads went through TCRdb reprocessing: fastp at Q25, MiXCR clone calling, in-frame beta chains kept. Records with the same CDR3 protein are collapsed into one entry carrying the most frequent genes and DNA. These V and J calls derive from TCRdb rather than the authors' analysis. This sample comprises approximately 330,000 distinct CDR3 sequences, about 61% of them detected only once. The ten top clones hold approximately 5.9% of the sample.

This TCR came from a man aged 35-49 years with primary liver carcinoma and hepatitis B virus infection. What was sequenced was peripheral blood. The rearrangement combines TRBV6-5 with TRBJ2-2; the D gene is possibly TRBD1 or TRBD2, with 5 bases matching each. Here the CDR3 is given as CASSYEAGDLFF. The nucleotide sequence is given as TGTGCCAGCAGTTACGAAGCCGGGGACCTGTTTTTT.